This T cell receptor beta chain comes out of a study of metastatic and nonmetastatic thyroid tumors (dated by TCRdb to the early 2020s). For the wider study: For patients with malignant and with benign thyroid disease, the researchers compared repertoires between peripheral blood samples and tumor or nodule tissue samples. Study-wide findings and limitations: In both blood and tumor samples, malignant tumors were reported to have significantly higher TCR beta diversity than benign nodules.

The library relied on PCR. The listed sequencing device is Illumina HiSeq 4000. High-throughput sequencing was used to profile the TCR beta-chain CDR3 region of each patient. The original methods were these. A classifier to discriminate distant-metastatic papillary thyroid cancer patients was built from CDR3 differences across clinicopathological groups. To measure repertoire diversity the researchers used the Shannon index, while the Morisita-Horn index served to gauge how similar the tumor and blood repertoires were. The public reads were quality trimmed at Q25 with fastp and then assembled into clones with MiXCR by TCRdb, keeping productive beta chains. Clone size and V and J calls follow TCRdb, not the original study. This sample lists around 29,000 clones; about 24% were detected once. The ten largest clones represent just over 14% of the sample. This clone was picked up many times. Its specific antigen is unknown. Base-call qualities are not available, and no considerably larger clone is one nucleotide away.

The CDR3 runs 14 residues from the cysteine to the phenylalanine. Of the read, only the CDR3 DNA is kept; its 42 bases are in frame from base 1. At the junction V is shortened by 0 bases and J by 1 base; bases outside the gene matches: 0. No patient had received any treatment before thyroid surgery. Using T-cell receptor beta sequencing, the study looked back at clinical samples from patients collected from the early 2010s to the late 2010s. The sequencing input was blood. The sequence is built from TRBV5-7 and TRBJ1-2, with 7 junctional bases fitting TRBD1. TRBV5-7 is an open reading frame, and its role is uncertain. This sequence originates from a female donor with papillary thyroid cancer or a benign thyroid nodule (not recorded which). Some clones in this sample may be carry-over from other donors' samples. The DNA reads as follows: TGTGCCAGCAGCTTGGCAGGGGGTAACTATGGCTACACCTTC. Its product reads: CASSLAGGNYGYTF.